The 30 T cell receptor beta chains below were found in one sample sequenced in a study of cytomegalovirus exposure and HLA in healthy donors (dated by TCRdb to about 2017). Library creation used the immunoSEQ multiplex PCR assay. The multiplex PCR relied on a mix of 60 forward primers for TCR Vbeta segments and 13 reverse primers for TCR Jbeta segments. What TCRdb holds here is the immuneACCESS table cut down to in-frame rearrangements. Part of the clones is not present; checked against another copy, under half of the missing clones reflect an unresolved V gene, and the others are unexplained. The sample table contains about 150,000 clones; only one count was recorded for 60% to 85% of them. Clones ranked in the top ten supply about 13% of the sample. The sequencing sample was made of PBMCs. The receptors come from a man aged 40-55 years in good health and CMV-seropositive.

This clone has a handful of counts. The chain recombines TRBV29-1 with TRBJ2-1; 10 nucleotides match TRBD2. The CDR3 has 13 amino acids. The V and J ends lost 7 bases and 4 bases, in that order; junction bases with no gene match: 4. The germline CDR1 and CDR2 sequences are SQVTM and ANQGSEA. The chain's CDR3 is CSGGLAEYNEQFF. CDR3 sequence (DNA): TGCAGCGGCGGACTAGCGGAATACAATGAGCAGTTCTTC.

V is TRBV11-3 and J is TRBJ2-3; D is perhaps TRBD1 (5 bases). V gave up 0 bases and J gave up 4 bases, with 5 bases separating them. This CDR3 region has 13 residues. CDR1 and CDR2 from the germline V gene are SGHNT and YENEEA. The CDR3 nucleotides read TGTGCCAGCAGCTTAGACAGGGCAGATACGCAGTATTTT. Translating gives CASSLDRADTQYF.

This rearrangement joins TRBV7-2 to TRBJ2-1; D remains unclear. Trimming pared 3 bases from V and 3 bases from J, leaving 12 bases between. Germline values: CDR1 SGHTA, CDR2 FQGNSA. CDR3 length equals 15 residues. This CDR3 is CASSFGSLIYNEQFF. The DNA of the CDR3 is TGTGCCAGCAGCTTCGGTTCCCTAATCTACAATGAGCAGTTCTTC.

This clone came up once. The J gene is TRBJ2-2, the V gene TRBV6-5, with unresolved D. From germline, CDR1 is MNHEY and CDR2 SVGAGI. This CDR3 comprises 13 residues. The ends were cut back, 5 bases at V and 4 bases at J, with 8 bases in the middle. The DNA of the CDR3 is TGTGCCAGCAGTCCCGTTAGCACCGGGGAGCTGTTTTTT. Translation: CASSPVSTGELFF.

Only a few counts were recorded for this clone. The chain carries TRBV12-5 and TRBJ2-7, with TRBD1 matching over 7 bases. CDR3 length: 13 amino acids. In germline, CDR1 is LGHNT, CDR2 FRNRAP. With V trimmed by 5 bases and J by 3 bases, 4 bases remained unmatched. Written as DNA, the CDR3 is TGTGCTAGTGGTCGGACAGGAGGCTACGAGCAGTACTTC. This sequence encodes CASGRTGGYEQYF. Full variable domain (remainder filled in from reference TRBV12-5 and TRBJ2-7): DARVTQTPRHKVTEMGQEVTMRCQPILGHNTVFWYRQTMMQGLELLAYFRNRAPLDDSGMPKDRFSAEMPDATLATLKIQPSEPRDSAVYFCASGRTGGYEQYFGPGTRLTVT.

This clone was detected only once. The J gene is TRBJ2-2, the V gene TRBV7-9, with TRBD1 matching over 7 bases. V was clipped by 5 bases and J by 0 bases; unmatched bases: 3. Germline lookup yields CDR1 SEHNR and CDR2 FQNEAQ (reference sequence). The CDR3 contains 15 residues. The CDR3 loop is CASSPGQTNTGELFF. The CDR3 DNA reads TGTGCCAGCAGCCCGGGACAGACGAACACCGGGGAGCTGTTTTTT.

The chain recombines TRBV7-8 with TRBJ2-5, with no clear D. The CDR3 is 12 residues long. Germline-derived CDR1 and CDR2 are SGHVS and FQNEAQ. Trimming shortened V by 5 bases and J by 4 bases, and 8 bases separated the two germline ends. This chain's CDR3 is CASSLTRETQYF. CDR3 DNA sequence: TGTGCCAGCAGCCTAACCCGAGAGACCCAGTACTTC.

The chain links TRBV28 to TRBJ2-1; 7 bases line up with TRBD1. This CDR3 has 14 residues. The V segment lost 5 bases and the J segment 5 bases; nucleotides outside the gene matches: 6. CDR1 and CDR2 from the germline V gene are MDHEN and SYDVKM. The CDR3 DNA reads TGTGCCAGCAGTGGTGGGACAGATCACAATGAGCAGTTCTTC. This translates into CASSGGTDHNEQFF.

This chain uses TRBV5-6 with TRBJ2-7; 12 nucleotides agree with TRBD2. The CDR3 has 14 amino acids. Germline V CDR1 and CDR2: SGHDT, YYEEEE. Losses at the gene ends were 4 bases for V and 5 bases for J; bases not matched to a gene: 4. DNA of the CDR3: TGTGCCAGCAGCACGGGACTAGCGGGTAACGAGCAGTACTTC. Its protein product is CASSTGLAGNEQYF.

For the CDR3, the DNA is TGTGCCAGCAGCCCCTTCCTAGTTGGCGGGTCCTACAATGAGCAGTTCTTC. Translation gives CASSPFLVGGSYNEQFF. This sequence joins TRBV11-2 and TRBJ2-1; D is perhaps TRBD2 (5 bases). Trimming removed 5 bases from V and 1 base from J, with 18 bases in between. CDR3 length: 17 amino acids. Germline V gene data show CDR1 as SGHAT and CDR2 as FQNNGV.

This clone was counted a few times. The chain links TRBV30 to TRBJ2-1; D gene ambiguous. This CDR3 is 17 amino acids long. Between the trimmed V and J ends, which lost 3 bases and 0 bases, there was a span of 18 bases. CDR1 and CDR2 (germline): GTSNPN, SVGIG (reference sequence). The CDR3 spells CAWRIMVGGSSYNEQFF. The CDR3 DNA reads as TGTGCCTGGAGAATTATGGTAGGCGGAAGCTCCTACAATGAGCAGTTCTTC.

The rearrangement uses TRBV11-2 and TRBJ2-7; D remains ambiguous. V gave up 5 bases and J gave up 4 bases, with 9 bases separating them. From germline, CDR1 is SGHAT and CDR2 FQNNGV. This CDR3 region has 12 residues. The CDR3 sequence: CASSQTPYEQYF. In nucleotides, the CDR3 is TGTGCCAGCAGCCAGACACCGTACGAGCAGTACTTC.

Remarks on this clone: Distinct nucleotide sequences in the sample also encode this CDR3. The chain employs TRBV10-3 and TRBJ2-4; 10 bases align to TRBD2. With V trimmed by 2 bases and J by 5 bases, 9 bases remained unmatched. Germline values: CDR1 ENHRY, CDR2 SYGVKD. This CDR3 comprises 17 residues. CDR3 loop: CAISETPQRGGQNIQYF. The CDR3 nucleotides read TGTGCCATCAGTGAGACCCCTCAGCGGGGGGGCCAAAACATTCAGTACTTC.

This sequence joins TRBV5-5 and TRBJ1-1; 10 nucleotides line up with TRBD1. The CDR3 totals 17 residues. V lost 4 bases and J lost 4; bases outside the gene matches: 13. Germline V CDR1 and CDR2: SGHKS, YYEKEE (reference sequence). DNA for the CDR3: TGTGCCAGCAGCCTGGAGGGACAGGGGCAAGCGGCCACTGAAGCTTTCTTT. The encoded protein is CASSLEGQGQAATEAFF.

The rearrangement links TRBV5-6 to TRBJ2-5, with D possibly being TRBD2 (5 bases). V dropped 2 bases and J dropped 5 bases, with 13 bases sitting between them. CDR3 size: 14 residues. CDR1 and CDR2 (germline): SGHDT, YYEEEE. The DNA for the CDR3 is TGTGCCAGCAGCTTTTCGGTTCGAGGGGAGACCCAGTACTTC. It encodes CASSFSVRGETQYF.

The chain has TRBV7-9 and TRBJ2-1; possible D gene TRBD2, 5 bases. Germline-derived CDR1 and CDR2 are SEHNR and FQNEAQ (reference sequence). The CDR3 has 12 residues. V was trimmed by 6 bases and J by 5 bases, leaving 8 bases between them. CDR3 sequence reads: CASRLRDNEQFF. CDR3 bases: TGTGCCAGCAGGTTGCGGGACAATGAGCAGTTCTTC. Full variable domain (outside the CDR3, taken from reference TRBV7-9 and TRBJ2-1): DTGVSQNPRHKITKRGQNVTFRCDPISEHNRLYWYRQTLGQGPEFLTYFQNEAQLEKSRLLSDRFSAERPKGSFSTLEIQRTEQGDSAMYLCASRLRDNEQFFGPGTRLTVL.

The chain couples TRBV7-9 to TRBJ2-5, with D maybe TRBD2 (7 bases). The DNA matches TRBJ2-7 better at its end, which makes the J call doubtful. Germline-derived CDR1 and CDR2 are SEHNR and FQNEAQ (reference sequence). The CDR3 is made up of 16 amino acids. This chain's CDR3 is CASSPTGGLRSYEQYF. CDR3 DNA: TGTGCCAGCAGCCCAACGGGGGGCCTTCGCTCCTACGAGCAGTACTTC.

The chain employs TRBV6-6 and TRBJ2-2, with D tentatively TRBD1 (6 bases). The CDR3 sequence is 14 residues long. V was shortened by 2 bases and J by 6 bases, with 10 bases between the two germline ends. CDR1 is MNHNY, CDR2 SVGAGI, per germline (reference sequence). The CDR3: CASSYLGGPGELFF. The DNA for the CDR3 is TGTGCCAGCAGTTACCTTGGGGGCCCCGGGGAGCTGTTTTTT.

CDR3 sequence: CASSVQGDYEQYF. CDR3 DNA sequence: TGTGCCAGCAGCGTCCAGGGGGACTACGAGCAGTACTTC. This sequence joins TRBV9 and TRBJ2-7, with 7 bases identical to TRBD1. J gave up 3 bases and V 2 bases, and 2 bases lay outside the gene matches. The germline V gene encodes CDR1 SGDLS and CDR2 YYNGEE. The length of the CDR3 is 13 residues.

This clone has only a few counts. V usage is TRBV6-1 and J usage is TRBJ2-7; D possibly corresponds to TRBD1 (6 bases). CDR1 and CDR2 from the germline V gene are MNHNS and SASEGT. This CDR3 has 13 residues. Trimming pared 0 bases from V and 6 bases from J, leaving 9 bases between. In nucleotides, the CDR3 is TGTGCCAGCAGTGAAGCATGGGACACCGAGCAGTACTTC. Its protein is CASSEAWDTEQYF.

The chain uses TRBV27 and TRBJ2-1; D is possibly TRBD2 (6 bases). The V end lost 7 bases, the J end lost 12 bases, and 22 bases lay between the germline ends. The germline V gene has CDR1 MNHEY and CDR2 SMNVEV (reference sequence). The CDR3 loop spans 14 amino acids. The chain's CDR3 is CASKSMGGDVGQFF. The CDR3 nucleotides read TGTGCCAGCAAATCTATGGGGGGAGACGTGGGGCAGTTCTTC.

V is TRBV4-2 and J is TRBJ1-1; the match to TRBD1 covers 9 bases. J lost 3 bases, V lost 4 bases, and 6 bases had no gene match. The CDR3 loop spans 15 amino acids. The germline gives CDR1 LGHNA, CDR2 YNFKEQ. CDR3: CASSPQTGGDTEAFF. CDR3 nucleotide sequence: TGTGCCAGCAGCCCCCAGACAGGGGGTGACACTGAAGCTTTCTTT.

The chain is built from TRBV25-1 and TRBJ1-3, with 8 bases identical to TRBD1. V lost 6 bases and J lost 2; bases outside the gene matches: 0. The CDR3 is made up of 13 amino acids. Germline CDR1 MGHDK, CDR2 SYGVNS. The chain's CDR3 is CASRQGAGNTIYF. The DNA of the CDR3 is TGTGCCAGCAGACAGGGGGCTGGAAACACCATATATTTT.

Here the CDR3 reads CAWSVRGAVGYTF. CDR3 in DNA: TGTGCCTGGAGTGTACGGGGGGCTGTAGGCTACACCTTC. The rearrangement links TRBV30 to TRBJ1-2, with D possibly matching TRBD1 (6 bases). V was trimmed by 0 bases and J by 8 bases, leaving 13 bases between them. Per germline, CDR1 GTSNPN and CDR2 SVGIG (reference sequence). The CDR3 loop spans 13 amino acids.

The chain uses TRBV5-8 and TRBJ2-3, with unresolved D. The CDR3 loop spans 13 amino acids. The V gene's germline CDR1 is SGHTS and CDR2 YDEGEE. The V end lost 8 bases, the J end lost 2 bases, and 12 bases lay between the germline ends. The CDR3 nucleotides read TGTGCCAGTCCAGCGCCTCACACAGATACGCAGTATTTT. Translated: CASPAPHTDTQYF.

The chain has TRBV5-1 and TRBJ2-2; D might be TRBD2 (6 bases). V was pared by 0 bases and J by 5 bases, with 17 bases between. This CDR3 has 17 amino acids. Per the germline V gene, CDR1 is SGHRS and CDR2 is YFSETQ. The chain's CDR3 is CASSLEPTGRGTGELFF. The CDR3 DNA sequence: TGCGCCAGCAGCTTGGAACCCACCGGGAGAGGGACCGGGGAGCTGTTTTTT.

The gene calls are TRBV4-3 and TRBJ1-1; no firm D call. Per germline, CDR1 LGHNA and CDR2 YSLEER. CDR3 size: 14 residues. Between the trimmed V and J ends, which lost 1 base and 1 base, there was a span of 7 bases. The CDR3 region is CASSQVTENTEAFF. The CDR3 DNA sequence: TGCGCCAGCAGCCAAGTAACAGAGAACACTGAAGCTTTCTTT.

The chain carries TRBV5-1 and TRBJ1-2; weak D call: TRBD1 (6 bases). Germline V lookup: CDR1 SGHRS, CDR2 YFSETQ. V lost 5 bases, J lost 3 bases, and 14 bases lay in between. There are 14 residues in the CDR3. CDR3 protein: CASRLTGTDYGYTF. The CDR3 DNA sequence: TGCGCCAGCAGATTAACAGGGACGGACTATGGCTACACCTTC.

The CDR3 is CASSVGRYNEQFF. The CDR3 bases are TGTGCCAGCAGCGTAGGGAGGTACAATGAGCAGTTCTTC. This sequence joins TRBV9 and TRBJ2-1; D might be TRBD2 (5 bases). Germline V gene lookup returns CDR1 SGDLS and CDR2 YYNGEE. The CDR3 is made up of 13 amino acids. Trimming cost V 0 bases and J 4 bases, with 5 bases left between them.

A few counts support this clone. Other DNA sequences within the sample encode an identical CDR3. CDR3 region: CASSLGSQETQYF. The DNA of the CDR3 is TGTGCCAGCAGCTTAGGCAGCCAAGAGACCCAGTACTTC. This rearrangement joins TRBV7-9 to TRBJ2-5; D unresolved. Trimming removed 1 base from V and 1 base from J, with 4 bases in between. This CDR3 region has 13 residues. CDR1 is SEHNR and CDR2 is FQNEAQ in the germline V gene (reference sequence).